Each of the 31 T cell receptor beta chains below was sequenced from the same sample in a study of blood T cell repertoires in COVID-19. The protocol was immunoSEQ multiplex PCR, while the TCRdb copy is restricted to in-frame clones and leaves out a portion. Of fewer than 150,000 clones in the sample, 75% to 90% were seen once. What was sequenced was PBMCs or T cells enriched from blood (not recorded which). All receptors derive from a man aged 45-60 years in a cohort exposed to, infected with or recovered from COVID-19 (not recorded which).

The rearrangement uses TRBV7-9 and TRBJ1-2; D unresolved. Germline V gene lookup returns CDR1 SEHNR and CDR2 FQNEAQ (reference sequence). Trimming left V 5 bases short and J 4 bases short, with 14 bases between. The CDR3 loop spans 14 amino acids. The CDR3 DNA reads TGTGCCAGCAGCACCGTAGCCCAAAGCTATGGCTACACCTTC. Translation: CASSTVAQSYGYTF.

This chain links TRBV6-5 with TRBJ1-2; D is possibly TRBD1 (5 bases). The germline V gene encodes CDR1 MNHEY and CDR2 SVGAGI. V gave up 4 bases and J gave up 8 bases, with 20 bases separating them. This CDR3 comprises 15 residues. The CDR3 loop is CASSSSQGVLWGYTF. Written as DNA, the CDR3 is TGTGCCAGCAGTTCCTCTCAGGGTGTGCTATGGGGCTACACCTTC.

V is TRBV28 and J is TRBJ2-2; the D gene is possibly TRBD1 (5 bases). The CDR3 covers 15 residues. Germline V gene data show CDR1 as MDHEN and CDR2 as SYDVKM. V was cut by 7 bases and J by 4 bases, with 16 bases left in between. The CDR3 loop is CASIKLSQGTGELFF. The DNA for the CDR3 is TGTGCCAGCATTAAGCTTAGCCAGGGCACCGGGGAGCTGTTTTTT.

The chain combines TRBV11-2 with TRBJ2-7, with 9 positions matching TRBD2. The V gene end was trimmed by 5 bases and the J gene end by 10 bases; junction bases not matched to a gene: 12. Germline-derived CDR1 and CDR2 are SGHAT and FQNNGV. The CDR3 covers 14 residues. The CDR3 bases are TGTGCCAGCAGCCCTACAGCGGGAGGAGGCGGACAGTACTTC. This sequence encodes CASSPTAGGGGQYF. The complete variable domain, with remaining parts taken from reference TRBV11-2 and TRBJ2-7, reads EAGVAQSPRYKIIEKRQSVAFWCNPISGHATLYWYQQILGQGPKLLIQFQNNGVVDDSQLPKDRFSAERLKGVDSTLKIQPAKLEDSAVYLCASSPTAGGGGQYFGPGTRLTVT.

Concerning this clone: Other DNA variants within this sample encode the same CDR3. The chain has TRBV29-1 and TRBJ1-1, with D possibly matching TRBD1 (6 bases). Trimming removed 5 bases from V and 2 bases from J, with 9 bases in between. Per germline, CDR1 SQVTM and CDR2 ANQGSEA. The CDR3 runs to 12 residues. This CDR3 reads CSVLQGNTEAFF. The CDR3 DNA follows: TGCAGCGTTCTACAGGGTAACACTGAAGCTTTCTTT.

This sequence joins TRBV7-9 and TRBJ1-1, with 7 bases fitting TRBD1. The germline V gene has CDR1 SEHNR and CDR2 FQNEAQ (reference sequence). The CDR3 sequence is 14 residues long. Trimming took 4 bases from V and 5 from J; bases not matched to a gene: 7. The CDR3 is CASSYEGAGTEAFF. CDR3 nucleotides: TGTGCCAGCAGCTATGAGGGGGCTGGAACTGAAGCTTTCTTT.

This clone appeared a few times. The genes are TRBV4-1 and TRBJ1-1; 11 nucleotides match TRBD1. With 0 bases clipped from V and 11 bases from J, the junction kept 8 bases outside the gene matches. Germline assignment: CDR1 MGHRA and CDR2 YSYEKL. This CDR3 comprises 15 residues. The CDR3 bases are TGCGCCAGCAGCCAAGATGGACAGGGGGCGATTGTTGCTTTCTTT. Translated: CASSQDGQGAIVAFF.

This clone has only one observation. The chain employs TRBV6-6 and TRBJ2-7, with D maybe TRBD2 (7 bases). V was shortened by 6 bases and J by 6 bases, with 18 bases between the two germline ends. The CDR3 covers 14 residues. Germline V CDR1 and CDR2: MNHNY, SVGAGI (reference sequence). CDR3 sequence reads: CASSTFGGLGEQYF. In DNA, the CDR3 is TGTGCCAGCAGCACCTTCGGGGGGCTGGGCGAGCAGTACTTC.

The V and J genes are TRBV27 and TRBJ2-3; TRBD2 aligns across 7 bases. From germline, CDR1 is MNHEY and CDR2 SMNVEV (reference sequence). The CDR3 consists of 15 residues. Trimming took 10 bases from V and 2 from J; bases not matched to a gene: 12. Here the CDR3 reads CATFERGRFTDTQYF. The CDR3 DNA is TGTGCCACCTTCGAGCGGGGACGATTCACAGATACGCAGTATTTT.

This sequence joins TRBV14 and TRBJ2-1, with 12 bases aligning to TRBD2. Germline assignment: CDR1 SGHDN and CDR2 FVKESK. V lost 7 bases and J lost 7; bases outside the gene matches: 8. The CDR3 is made up of 15 amino acids. The CDR3 bases are TGTGCCAGCAACATGCTAGCGGGGGGGCGGAATGAGCAGTTCTTC. It is translated as CASNMLAGGRNEQFF. Complete variable domain (other parts from reference TRBV14 and TRBJ2-1): EAGVTQFPSHSVIEKGQTVTLRCDPISGHDNLYWYRRVMGKEIKFLLHFVKESKQDESGMPNNRFLAERTGGTYSTLKVQPAELEDSGVYFCASNMLAGGRNEQFFGPGTRLTVL.

The chain couples TRBV3-1 (or the pseudogene TRBV3-2) to TRBJ2-2; 13 bases line up with TRBD2. Germline V gene sequence: CDR1 LGHDT, CDR2 YNNKEL (reference sequence). The CDR3 contains 17 residues. V was clipped by 4 bases and J by 7 bases; unmatched bases: 9. The CDR3, as DNA: TGTGCCAGCAGCCTGGGACTAGCGGGATGGGCGAGCGGGGAGCTGTTTTTT. As protein: CASSLGLAGWASGELFF.

V and J are TRBV10-1 and TRBJ1-5; tentative D call: TRBD1 (5 bases). Germline V gives CDR1 WNHNN, CDR2 SYGVQD (reference sequence). The CDR3 is made up of 13 amino acids. With 3 bases removed from V and 7 bases from J, the gap between germline ends came to 10 bases. CDR3 protein: CASSEGVEQPQHF. Here the CDR3 DNA reads TGCGCCAGCAGTGAAGGGGTTGAGCAGCCCCAGCATTTT.

V gene TRBV2 combines with J gene TRBJ2-5; D possibly corresponds to TRBD2 (5 bases). Germline lookup yields CDR1 SNHLY and CDR2 FYNNEI. The germline V and J ends were trimmed by 6 bases and 7 bases, with 15 bases remaining between them. The CDR3 covers 13 residues. The CDR3 DNA reads as TGTGCCAGCAGCGCCAGCGCGGCGGGGACCCAGTACTTC. This translates into CASSASAAGTQYF.

V usage is TRBV6-5 and J usage is TRBJ2-3; no clear D gene. Germline V gene lookup returns CDR1 MNHEY and CDR2 SVGAGI. This CDR3 comprises 13 residues. The ends were cut back, 0 bases at V and 10 bases at J, with 11 bases in the middle. This chain's CDR3 is CASSYSRKTPQYF. The CDR3, as DNA: TGTGCCAGCAGTTACTCGAGGAAAACACCGCAGTATTTT.

V is TRBV2 and J is TRBJ1-4; D is perhaps TRBD1 (6 bases). From germline, CDR1 is SNHLY and CDR2 FYNNEI. V dropped 3 bases and J dropped 6 bases, with 14 bases sitting between them. There are 15 residues in the CDR3. CDR3 in amino acids: CASSDPSGEHEKLFF. CDR3 bases: TGTGCCAGCAGTGATCCCTCAGGGGAGCATGAAAAACTGTTTTTT.

The rearrangement links TRBV7-2 to TRBJ1-1, with a possible D match to TRBD1 (5 bases). The CDR3 is 15 amino acids. With 4 bases removed from V and 0 bases from J, the gap between germline ends came to 12 bases. CDR1 and CDR2 (germline): SGHTA, FQGNSA. CDR3 DNA: TGTGCCAGCAGCTCCTATGGGGCAGTGAACACTGAAGCTTTCTTT. Protein sequence: CASSSYGAVNTEAFF.

This sequence joins TRBV11-3 and TRBJ2-2; D is perhaps TRBD2 (5 bases). Germline CDR1 is SGHNT and CDR2 is YENEEA. This CDR3 region has 13 residues. The V end was cut by 1 base, the J end by 5 bases, with 5 bases between. The CDR3 bases are TGTGCCAGCAGCTTAGGGGAGACCGGGGAGCTGTTTTTT. This encodes CASSLGETGELFF.

The chain combines TRBV6-5 with TRBJ2-5; D call uncertain. The CDR3 loop spans 14 amino acids. Per the germline V gene, CDR1 is MNHEY and CDR2 is SVGAGI. V was trimmed by 6 bases and J by 1 base, leaving 12 bases between them. The DNA for the CDR3 is TGTGCCAGCAGCCGATCGACTTTCCAAGAGACCCAGTACTTC. It yields the protein CASSRSTFQETQYF.

The CDR3 DNA follows: TGTGCCAGCAGCCTTCAGATTCAAGGACTAGCGGGCAATGAGCAGTTCTTC. This gives the protein CASSLQIQGLAGNEQFF. V gene TRBV7-3 combines with J gene TRBJ2-1; 11 bases align to TRBD2. V trimming: 5 bases; J trimming: 6 bases; junction bases outside the gene matches: 12. This CDR3 contains 17 residues. CDR1 is SGHTA, CDR2 FQGTGA, per germline.

The chain has TRBV4-3 and TRBJ2-1; no clear D. Germline V gene sequence: CDR1 LGHNA, CDR2 YSLEER. The CDR3 runs to 12 residues. The ends were cut back, 0 bases at V and 5 bases at J, with 2 bases in the middle. DNA of the CDR3: TGCGCCAGCAGCCAAGACGACAATGAGCAGTTCTTC. It specifies CASSQDDNEQFF.

CDR3 DNA sequence: TGTGCCAGCAGCCTGGGACAGGGGGCTCCTGGGGCCAACGTCCTGACTTTC. Its translation is CASSLGQGAPGANVLTF. V is TRBV7-9 and J is TRBJ2-6, with 12 nucleotides matching TRBD1. The CDR3 spans 17 residues. Trimming removed 5 bases from V and 2 bases from J; junction bases left unmatched: 4. CDR1 SEHNR and CDR2 FQNEAQ come from the germline V gene (reference sequence). Full variable domain (outside the CDR3, taken from reference TRBV7-9 and TRBJ2-6): DTGVSQNPRHKITKRGQNVTFRCDPISEHNRLYWYRQTLGQGPEFLTYFQNEAQLEKSRLLSDRFSAERPKGSFSTLEIQRTEQGDSAMYLCASSLGQGAPGANVLTFGAGSRLTVL.

The chain carries TRBV18 and TRBJ1-5, with D uncertain. Germline V gene data show CDR1 as KGHSH and CDR2 as LQKENI. This CDR3 comprises 13 residues. V lost 4 bases to trimming and J lost 11 bases, with 15 bases between them. The CDR3 DNA is TGTGCCAGCTCACAAGAAACGGGTTTGGCCCAGCATTTT. As protein: CASSQETGLAQHF.

This clone appeared once. This sequence joins TRBV4-3 and TRBJ1-1, with D possibly being TRBD1 (6 bases). V gave up 2 bases and J gave up 9 bases, with 13 bases separating them. Germline lookup yields CDR1 LGHNA and CDR2 YSLEER. The CDR3 is 13 residues long. CDR3 bases: TGCGCCAGCAGCCAACACACAGGGCTTAAAGCTTTCTTT. It codes for CASSQHTGLKAFF.

This clone was detected many times. In DNA form, the CDR3 reads TGTGCCAGCAGGGGACAGTCGCGGGGCTACACCTTC. Encoded protein: CASRGQSRGYTF. V is TRBV6-5 and J is TRBJ1-2; 7 positions match TRBD1. V shed 6 bases and J 8 bases; nucleotides not matched to a gene: 6. CDR3 length: 12 amino acids. CDR1 and CDR2 from the germline V gene are MNHEY and SVGAGI.

This clone was counted between two and nine times. This chain uses TRBV5-1 with TRBJ2-7, with a weak D call TRBD1 (6 bases). Looked up from germline, CDR1 is SGHRS and CDR2 is YFSETQ. This CDR3 spans 15 amino acids. Deletions cut 1 base from V and 0 bases from J, with 11 bases between. CDR3 coding DNA: TGCGCCAGCAGCTTGTCAACAGGGAGCTCCTACGAGCAGTACTTC. Its translation is CASSLSTGSSYEQYF.

The chain has TRBV6-2 or TRBV6-3 and TRBJ1-6; D is possibly TRBD1 (6 bases). There are 20 residues in the CDR3. The V gene's germline CDR1 is MNHEY and CDR2 SVGEGT. V was pared by 2 bases and J by 0 bases, with 20 bases between. CDR3 loop: CASSYPGQWGPSSYNSPLHF. The CDR3 DNA is TGTGCCAGCAGTTACCCTGGACAGTGGGGACCGAGCTCCTATAATTCACCCCTCCACTTT.

This CDR3 reads CASNPSAHNEQFF. CDR3 nucleotides: TGTGCCAGCAACCCTAGCGCCCACAATGAGCAGTTCTTC. The rearrangement joins TRBV5-4 to TRBJ2-1, with a possible D match to TRBD2 (6 bases). Trimming took off 6 bases at V and 5 bases at J, with 12 bases between the two ends. CDR1 is SGHNT, CDR2 YYREEE, per germline (reference sequence). The CDR3 loop spans 13 amino acids.

V gene TRBV10-3 combines with J gene TRBJ1-2, with 8 bases fitting TRBD1. The junction had 6 bases not matched to a gene; V was cut back by 2 bases and J by 13 bases. There are 12 residues in the CDR3. CDR1 and CDR2 (germline): ENHRY, SYGVKD. The CDR3 is CAISEAGGGATF. The CDR3 DNA sequence: TGTGCCATCAGTGAGGCAGGGGGCGGGGCCACCTTC.

At least ten counts were recorded for this clone. The V and J genes are TRBV24-1 and TRBJ2-1; 9 bases fit TRBD1. Looked up from germline, CDR1 is KGHDR and CDR2 is SFDVKD. This CDR3 is built from 14 residues. V was clipped by 7 bases and J by 5 bases; unmatched bases: 5. CDR3 loop: CATRGTGLDNEQFF. CDR3 sequence (DNA): TGTGCCACCAGGGGGACAGGGTTGGACAATGAGCAGTTCTTC.

The chain has TRBV7-9 and TRBJ2-3; 9 bases match TRBD2. This CDR3 region has 18 residues. The J segment lost 1 base and the V segment lost 1 base, leaving 9 bases of the junction unmatched. Germline CDR1 SEHNR, CDR2 FQNEAQ (reference sequence). The CDR3 DNA reads TGTGCCAGCAGCTTAGGAAGCGGGAGGCCTACCGGCACAGATACGCAGTATTTT. Its translation is CASSLGSGRPTGTDTQYF.

The gene calls are TRBV30 and TRBJ1-6; TRBD1 aligns across 9 bases. The germline V gene encodes CDR1 GTSNPN and CDR2 SVGIG (reference sequence). V shed 4 bases and J 10 bases; nucleotides not matched to a gene: 5. The CDR3 is 13 residues long. In nucleotides, the CDR3 is TGTGCCTGGACCACAGGGGGCTCCTCACCCCTCCACTTT. This encodes CAWTTGGSSPLHF.